These 26 T cell receptor beta chains came from one sample sequenced in a study of identical twins (TCRdb year 2016). The library relied on 5' RACE. Instrument on record: Illumina HiSeq 2000. The raw public data were reprocessed by TCRdb itself: fastp quality trimming at Q25, MiXCR clonotype calling, in-frame beta chains only. When rows share a CDR3 protein, they turn into one entry using the most common DNA and genes. The sample has around 1.7 million distinct CDR3 sequences on record, roughly 35% of them singletons. Under 0.35% of the sample is held by the ten biggest clonotypes. Sequenced input: cord blood. The origin of the receptors is a newborn girl in good health.

J is TRBJ2-1 and V is TRBV20-1; no reliable D call. Per the germline V gene, CDR1 is DFQATT and CDR2 is SNEGSKA (reference sequence). Trimming removed 0 bases at V and 5 bases at J, with 17 bases between. The CDR3 runs to 16 residues. The CDR3 here is CSAREGLDETHNEQFF. The CDR3 DNA reads TGCAGTGCTAGAGAGGGTCTAGACGAAACCCACAATGAGCAGTTCTTC.

This clonotype came up many times. The chain recombines TRBV5-1 with TRBJ2-7; D remains unclear. Germline V gives CDR1 SGHRS, CDR2 YFSETQ. V lost 0 bases and J 5 bases, leaving 3 bases between the germline ends. This CDR3 is 11 amino acids long. In nucleotides, the CDR3 is TGCGCCAGCAGCTTGGAACACGAGCAGTACTTC. Translation: CASSLEHEQYF. Full variable domain (rest looked up from reference TRBV5-1 and TRBJ2-7): KAGVTQTPRYLIKTRGQQVTLSCSPISGHRSVSWYQQTPGQGLQFLFEYFSETQRNKGNFPGRFSGRQFSNSRSEMNVSTLELGDSALYLCASSLEHEQYFGPGTRLTVT.

This clonotype was counted a few times. This chain joins TRBV20-1 and TRBJ2-1; 8 positions match TRBD2. The V gene's germline CDR1 is DFQATT and CDR2 SNEGSKA (reference sequence). The trim removed 6 bases at V and 2 bases at J, leaving 3 bases unmatched. The CDR3 is 13 amino acids. In nucleotides, the CDR3 is TGCAGTGCCGGGCGGGGGGCCTACAATGAGCAGTTCTTC. Its translation: CSAGRGAYNEQFF.

In the case of this clonotype: Germline is not matched at one junction end, which may reflect a read error. Written as DNA, the CDR3 is TGCAGTTCTAGAGGTCGGGCCCACGAGCAGTACTTC. Its protein is CSSRGRAHEQYF. The gene calls are TRBV20-1 and TRBJ2-7; D ambiguous. The CDR3 has 12 residues. Germline CDR1 and CDR2: DFQATT and SNEGSKA (reference sequence).

This clonotype was observed many times. This rearrangement joins TRBV5-1 to TRBJ2-7; perhaps TRBD2 as D (5 bases). Germline V CDR1 and CDR2: SGHRS, YFSETQ. The CDR3 consists of 16 residues. V lost 0 bases, J lost 2 bases, and 15 bases lay in between. CDR3 loop: CASSLGLLASTYEQYF. CDR3 nucleotides: TGCGCCAGCAGCTTGGGGCTGCTAGCTTCGACCTACGAGCAGTACTTC.

This clonotype was seen more than once but under ten times. The chain is built from TRBV7-8 and TRBJ2-5; 10 bases agree with TRBD2. This CDR3 has 13 residues. Germline lookup yields CDR1 SGHVS and CDR2 FQNEAQ. J gave up 6 bases and V 5 bases, and 3 bases lay outside the gene matches. The CDR3 spells CASSISGGKTQYF. For the CDR3, the DNA is TGTGCCAGCAGCATTAGCGGGGGGAAGACCCAGTACTTC.

This clonotype occurred a few times. This chain's CDR3 is CASSLLVERDTQYF. CDR3 in DNA: TGCGCCAGCAGCTTGTTAGTGGAGAGAGATACGCAGTATTTT. This rearrangement joins TRBV5-1 to TRBJ2-3; D is uncertain. The CDR3 contains 14 residues. Germline values: CDR1 SGHRS, CDR2 YFSETQ. Trimming left V 1 base short and J 5 bases short, with 11 bases between.

This clonotype was detected a few times. This chain joins TRBV5-1 and TRBJ1-2, with TRBD1 matching 9 bases. The CDR3 is 12 residues long. Losses at the gene ends were 9 bases for V and 6 bases for J; bases not matched to a gene: 6. Germline-derived CDR1 and CDR2 are SGHRS and YFSETQ. The CDR3 sequence is CATSTGGHGYTF. The CDR3 nucleotides read TGCGCCACCTCGACAGGGGGACATGGCTACACCTTC.

There are a few counts of this clonotype. The V call is TRBV5-1, the J call TRBJ2-3; 13 bases map to TRBD2. Per the germline V gene, CDR1 is SGHRS and CDR2 is YFSETQ. Losses at the gene ends were 4 bases for V and 0 bases for J; bases not matched to a gene: 8. The CDR3 contains 18 residues. CDR3 in amino acids: CASSPGTSGALSTDTQYF. The CDR3 nucleotides read TGCGCCAGCAGCCCCGGGACTAGCGGGGCCCTTAGCACAGATACGCAGTATTTT.

This clonotype was observed a few times. The V and J genes are TRBV13 and TRBJ2-1; 9 nucleotides align to TRBD1. This CDR3 contains 15 residues. Trimming removed 5 bases from V and 2 bases from J; junction bases left unmatched: 4. Germline V gene data show CDR1 as PRHDT and CDR2 as FYEKMQ (reference sequence). Here the CDR3 reads CASSRTGETYNEQFF. The CDR3 nucleotides read TGTGCCAGCAGCCGGACAGGGGAAACCTACAATGAGCAGTTCTTC.

This clonotype showed up just a few times. The chain recombines TRBV20-1 with TRBJ1-1; D remains unclear. Trimming stripped 3 bases from V and 1 base from J, with 12 bases between. The CDR3 is made up of 14 amino acids. Germline V gene data show CDR1 as DFQATT and CDR2 as SNEGSKA (reference sequence). The CDR3 loop reads CSASRAVANTEAFF. CDR3 nucleotides: TGCAGTGCTAGTCGGGCAGTGGCGAACACTGAAGCTTTCTTT.

The gene calls are TRBV10-3 and TRBJ2-1, with 9 bases matching TRBD2. The closer fit of TRBJ2-7 to the DNA end suggests the J call may be wrong. The CDR3 covers 17 residues. Germline V gene data show CDR1 as ENHRY and CDR2 as SYGVKD. DNA for the CDR3: TGTGCCATCAGTGATTACGGCGAACTAGCGGGTTACAATGAGCAGTACTTC. This gives the protein CAISDYGELAGYNEQYF.

The rearrangement uses TRBV27 and TRBJ1-5; 10 nucleotides line up with TRBD1. The germline V gene has CDR1 MNHEY and CDR2 SMNVEV (reference sequence). Unmatched junction bases numbered 5, after V lost 6 bases and J lost 0 bases. The CDR3 sequence is 16 residues long. The DNA of the CDR3 is TGTGCCAGCAGACCGGGACAGGGGTATAGCAATCAGCCCCAGCATTTT. This encodes CASRPGQGYSNQPQHF.

The V gene is TRBV20-1, the J gene TRBJ1-2; D remains ambiguous. V lost 3 bases and J 8 bases, leaving 16 bases between the germline ends. The CDR3 loop spans 13 amino acids. Per the germline V gene, CDR1 is DFQATT and CDR2 is SNEGSKA (reference sequence). As DNA, the CDR3 is TGCAGTGCTAGTGCCCCCGGGTTGAGGGGCTACACCTTC. Its translation: CSASAPGLRGYTF.

This chain links TRBV12-3 or TRBV12-4 with TRBJ1-2; D not certain. Trimming left V 6 bases short and J 1 base short, with 12 bases between. The CDR3 spans 14 residues. The CDR3 loop reads CASRSGLLNYGYTF. CDR3 DNA sequence: TGTGCCAGCAGGTCCGGGCTCCTTAACTATGGCTACACCTTC.

This clonotype was counted at least ten times. V is TRBV20-1 and J is TRBJ2-5; D is unclear. This CDR3 is 10 amino acids long. Between the trimmed V and J ends, which lost 3 bases and 5 bases, there was a span of 4 bases. Germline lookup yields CDR1 DFQATT and CDR2 SNEGSKA (reference sequence). CDR3 nucleotide sequence: TGCAGTGCTAGTGGGGAGACCCAGTACTTC. Amino acids: CSASGETQYF.

The chain is built from TRBV10-3 and TRBJ1-5; D may be TRBD1 (5 bases). The V and J ends lost 5 bases and 3 bases respectively, with 8 bases between them. Germline CDR1 and CDR2: ENHRY and SYGVKD. CDR3 size: 13 residues. CDR3 region: CAISSGPNQPQHF. The CDR3 coding sequence is TGTGCCATCAGTTCGGGGCCCAATCAGCCCCAGCATTTT.

This clonotype showed up just a few times. J is TRBJ2-7 and V is TRBV5-1; 8 bases line up with TRBD2. Germline CDR1 reads SGHRS; CDR2 reads YFSETQ. The CDR3 has 16 amino acids. With V trimmed by 4 bases and J by 0 bases, 9 bases remained unmatched. CDR3 loop: CASSAYPGLDSYEQYF. The CDR3 region has the DNA TGCGCCAGCAGCGCATACCCGGGACTAGACTCCTACGAGCAGTACTTC.

V usage is TRBV12-3 or TRBV12-4 and J usage is TRBJ2-7, with 8 bases matching TRBD1. Germline trimming cut 6 bases from V and 7 bases from J; bases unmatched to any gene: 14. This CDR3 region has 15 residues. CDR3 coding DNA: TGTGCCAGCAGCAAAACGGACAGGGTGGGCGATGAGCAGTACTTC. It is translated as CASSKTDRVGDEQYF.

The chain is built from TRBV6-6 and TRBJ2-7; tentatively, D is TRBD2 (5 bases). The length of the CDR3 is 17 residues. V shed 0 bases and J shed 1 base, with 16 bases lying between them. Germline V gives CDR1 MNHNY, CDR2 SVGAGI (reference sequence). The CDR3 loop reads CASSYSEVLAESYEQYF. For the CDR3, the DNA is TGTGCCAGCAGTTACTCGGAGGTCCTAGCCGAATCCTACGAGCAGTACTTC.

The CDR3 region is CASSPLAVPDTQYF. Here the CDR3 DNA reads TGTGCCAGCAGCCCCCTAGCGGTCCCCGATACGCAGTATTTT. The gene calls are TRBV6-5 and TRBJ2-3; 7 nucleotides match TRBD2. This CDR3 region has 14 residues. The germline V gene encodes CDR1 MNHEY and CDR2 SVGAGI. Trimming at V came to 6 bases and at J to 6 bases, leaving 9 bases not matched to a gene.

This chain joins TRBV5-1 and TRBJ2-5, with D perhaps matching TRBD2 (5 bases). Trimming shortened V by 0 bases and J by 5 bases, and 14 bases separated the two germline ends. The CDR3 is 15 amino acids. Looked up from germline, CDR1 is SGHRS and CDR2 is YFSETQ. CDR3: CASSLEALGGETQYF. CDR3 sequence (DNA): TGCGCCAGCAGCTTGGAGGCTTTAGGCGGGGAGACCCAGTACTTC.

Many counts were recorded for this clonotype. The rearrangement uses TRBV4-1 and TRBJ2-1; no clear D gene. V lost 2 bases and J 7 bases, leaving 15 bases between the germline ends. In germline, CDR1 is MGHRA, CDR2 YSYEKL. This CDR3 comprises 15 residues. The CDR3 region has the DNA TGCGCCAGCAGCCAACTAGGATTTCCTCAAAATGAGCAGTTCTTC. This codes for CASSQLGFPQNEQFF.

The CDR3 is CASSQVYGVRTEAFF. The CDR3 DNA reads TGCGCCAGCAGCCAGGTATACGGGGTTAGGACTGAAGCTTTCTTT. This sequence joins TRBV4-1 and TRBJ1-1; D gene ambiguous. This CDR3 region has 15 residues. Trimming pared 3 bases from V and 5 bases from J, leaving 16 bases between. Germline CDR1 is MGHRA and CDR2 is YSYEKL.

The rearrangement links TRBV20-1 to TRBJ1-4, with a weak D call TRBD1 (6 bases). The CDR3 runs to 13 residues. V was shortened by 3 bases and J by 7 bases, with 12 bases between the two germline ends. Germline V CDR1 and CDR2: DFQATT, SNEGSKA (reference sequence). The CDR3 nucleotides are TGCAGTGCTAGGGGGGCACAGGCTGAAAAACTGTTTTTT. This encodes CSARGAQAEKLFF.

The rearrangement uses TRBV6-1 and TRBJ2-7; 7 positions match TRBD1. This CDR3 is built from 14 residues. CDR1 MNHNS and CDR2 SASEGT come from the germline V gene. V trimming: 6 bases; J trimming: 4 bases; junction bases outside the gene matches: 9. CDR3 amino acids: CASRLDRALYEQYF. CDR3 sequence (DNA): TGTGCCAGCAGATTAGACAGGGCCTTATACGAGCAGTACTTC.